This TCR beta chain was profiled in a study of regulatory T cells in long-lasting Graves disease. This clonotype has at least ten counts. The junction departs from the called germline gene at one end, perhaps through a read error. Sample time point: newly diagnosed GD, antithyroid drugs for less than 3 months. PBMC RNA was the source of the TCR library. The CDR3 covers 15 residues. Germline V gives CDR1 DFQATT, CDR2 SNEGSKA (reference sequence). Combining iRepertoire HTBI primers with Arm-PCR of CDR3 regions, the authors built TCR beta libraries. Original processing methods: 60 or so TRBV and 13 to 15 TRBJ segments were identified across samples. Each CDR3 protein gets one entry after TCRdb re-called the multiplex PCR reads with MiXCR. Clone size and V and J calls follow TCRdb, not the original study. Among 400,000 to 500,000 distinct CDR3 sequences listed, approximately 15% were seen once. This same sample was also part of a study on T cells in Graves' hyperthyroidism and ophthalmopathy. From that study: Ophthalmopathy, as predicted by the model, came a median roughly 6.3 months after the prediction.

This TCR came from a woman aged 40-49 years with Graves disease. The V call is TRBV20-1, the J call TRBJ2-1; TRBD2 matches 10 bases. This specimen consisted of peripheral blood mononuclear cells (PBMCs), obtained at new diagnosis, from a patient treated with antithyroid drugs. CDR3 nucleotide sequence: TGCAGCGCTACTCCCTCGGGACTAGCGAACAATGAGCAGTTCTTC. It is translated as CSATPSGLANNEQFF.